The sequence of this T cell receptor beta chain was determined in a study of blood T cell repertoires in COVID-19. On the study more broadly: T cells, B-cell-depleted T cells, or PBMCs supplied cDNA or gDNA.

The length of the CDR3 is 14 residues. CDR1 is MNHEY and CDR2 is SMNVEV in the germline V gene (reference sequence). V was clipped by 2 bases and J by 6 bases, with 14 bases between them. TCRdb's table, derived via immunoSEQ multiplex PCR, lists solely in-frame clones and lacks some. The sample lists around 100,000 clones; more than 80% were seen once. This chain uses TRBV27 with TRBJ2-7; a weak D match, TRBD2 (7 bases). The receptor was derived from a woman over 75 with acute or convalescent COVID-19. The sample taken for sequencing was peripheral blood. CDR3: CASSLGGAVAEQYF. Here the CDR3 DNA reads TGTGCCAGCAGTTTAGGGGGGGCGGTAGCCGAGCAGTACTTC.